The source of this T cell receptor (beta chain) is a study of blood T cell repertoires in COVID-19. Assay used: immunoSEQ multiplex PCR; TCRdb lists only in-frame clones, some missing. The sample has a few hundred thousand clones; 75% to 85% are singletons. Sequenced material: peripheral blood. This clonotype was obtained from a human donor in a cohort sampled during active COVID-19.

CDR3 sequence (DNA): TGTGCCAGCTCACCCAAACAGGGGGCCTACAATGAGCAGTTCTTC. As protein: CASSPKQGAYNEQFF. The chain links TRBV18 to TRBJ2-1, with 8 bases matching TRBD1. CDR1 and CDR2 from the germline V gene are KGHSH and LQKENI. The CDR3 totals 15 residues. V shed 3 bases and J 2 bases; nucleotides not matched to a gene: 3.